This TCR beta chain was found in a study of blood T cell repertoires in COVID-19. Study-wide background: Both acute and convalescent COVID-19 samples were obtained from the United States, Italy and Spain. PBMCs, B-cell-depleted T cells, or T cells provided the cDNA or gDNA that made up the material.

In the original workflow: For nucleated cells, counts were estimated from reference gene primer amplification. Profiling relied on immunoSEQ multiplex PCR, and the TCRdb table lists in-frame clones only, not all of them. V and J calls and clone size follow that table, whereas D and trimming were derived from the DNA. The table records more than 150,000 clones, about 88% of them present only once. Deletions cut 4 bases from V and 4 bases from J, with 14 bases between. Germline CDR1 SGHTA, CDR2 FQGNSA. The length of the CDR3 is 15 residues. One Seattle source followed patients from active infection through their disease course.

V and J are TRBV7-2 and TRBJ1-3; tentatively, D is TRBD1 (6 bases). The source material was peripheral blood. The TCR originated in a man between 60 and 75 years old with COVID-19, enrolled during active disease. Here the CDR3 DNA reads TGTGCCAGCAGCTCGGACAGTACATTAGGAAACACCATATATTTT. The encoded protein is CASSSDSTLGNTIYF.